The 2 T cell receptor beta chains below were found in one sample sequenced in a study of CD8+ T cells in alopecia areata. As to treatment: oral pan-JAK inhibitor, 5-10 mg twice daily. RNA was extracted and reverse transcribed into cDNA as the sequencing template. Sequencing was performed with immunoSEQ multiplex PCR; in TCRdb, only in-frame clones are kept and a portion is missing. The sample lists approximately 150,000 clones; around 83% were seen once. The sequencing here drew on CD8+ T cells sorted from blood, taken at week 4, from a patient treated with tofacitinib. The receptors were gathered from a human donor with alopecia areata.

The rearrangement links TRBV6-1 to TRBJ2-7; D is possibly TRBD1 (5 bases). Germline V gives CDR1 MNHNS, CDR2 SASEGT. CDR3 size: 12 residues. The CDR3 DNA is TGTTCCACCGAGACAGACTCCTACGAGCAGTACTTC. Protein product: CSTETDSYEQYF.

This chain connects TRBV2 to TRBJ2-5; 15 bases agree with TRBD2. Germline CDR1 is SNHLY and CDR2 is FYNNEI. After removal of 7 bases from V and 0 bases from J, the junction contained 6 bases not matched to a gene. The CDR3 runs to 17 residues. The CDR3 sequence is CASTPGLAGGNQETQYF. In DNA form, the CDR3 reads TGTGCCAGCACCCCAGGACTAGCGGGGGGGAACCAAGAGACCCAGTACTTC.